The following is a T cell receptor (beta chain) sequence with its context. Its antigen is still unknown. These data are taken from a study of cytomegalovirus exposure and HLA in healthy donors. In the study overall: It was reported in a later analysis that the roughly 120 validation repertoires used the same platform as the approximately 690 first-cohort repertoires. Study-wide results and caveats: While the bulk of TCR sequences proved rare, some public TCRs turned up in many donors. Reportedly, diagnosis of cytomegalovirus status by the classifier showed high specificity and sensitivity. In vitro assays verified that three CMV-associated chains recognized CMV antigens specifically.

Sequencing was performed with immunoSEQ multiplex PCR; in TCRdb, only in-frame clones are kept and a portion is missing. The sample has 100,000 to 150,000 clones, about nine tenths seen once. This TCR was recovered from a man between 25 and 39 years old in good health and CMV-seronegative. The sample comprised PBMCs.

CDR3 sequence (DNA): TGTGCCAGCAGTCAGGGCAGGGTTAGTGGCTACACCTTC. Its translation: CASSQGRVSGYTF. The rearrangement joins TRBV6-1 to TRBJ1-2, with D possibly being TRBD1 (5 bases). Looked up from germline, CDR1 is MNHNS and CDR2 is SASEGT. V was trimmed by 5 bases and J by 7 bases, leaving 14 bases between them. The CDR3 runs to 13 residues.